This T cell receptor delta chain was captured by sequencing in a study of delta chains in infants with herpesvirus infections (dated by TCRdb to the early 2020s). Background for the entire study: To characterize gammadelta T cell responses to primary cytomegalovirus (CMV) infection, researchers prospectively followed a birth cohort of Ugandan infants starting at birth. In infants who were infected with CMV after birth, the study searched for a public fetal Vdelta1/Vgamma8 gammadelta TCR clonotype. Using PBMC, gammadelta TCRs were sequenced for around 17 CMV-infected infants, one of whom was congenitally infected, and for 8 CMV-uninfected infants who had enough sample available. Belgian fetal and cord blood gammadelta TCR data that had been published previously were included solely for comparison and were not produced in this cohort. Infant blood samples were grouped into approximate age categories of 1.5, 4, 8 and 12 months.

Beyond this particular receptor, the publication reports: Detection of the public clonotype was limited to the first time point after infection, and the public clonotype was not found in uninfected infants or in infants infected after 120 days. Public-clonotype frequency among Vdelta1 cells appeared to correlate inversely with age at infection and decayed rapidly, seemingly not persisting beyond roughly two months. In CMV-uninfected infants, the public clonotype might still exist at levels below the detection limit. Of around 18 CMV-infected infants, 4 carried the public Vdelta1 clonotype: the congenitally infected infant plus three who were infected postnatally before 120 days of age. The authors acknowledged a small sample size and a lack of race- or environment-matched controls, because almost all Ugandans acquire CMV before adulthood.

Turning to this clone: Its antigen specificity is not known. No much larger clone exists at a distance of one base, and base qualities are not known.

Pregnant women receiving prenatal care in Kampala, Uganda, were recruited, and the infants of these women were enrolled, with documentation of maternal HIV status required. Weekly visits were made to families, and infant clinical information, oral swabs and peripheral blood were collected beginning at 6 weeks of age and every 4 months thereafter. Blood was drawn into heparin tubes, and PBMC were isolated via Ficoll-Paque density gradient centrifugation and then cryopreserved. The library came from RT-PCR. To generate TCR cDNA, PBMC RNA underwent reverse transcription with SuperScript II using gamma-chain- and delta-chain-specific primers. The cDNA was purified with AMPure XP beads, then amplified and indexed with Illumina adapters using the Nextera XT Index Kit. Sequencing of the gammadelta TCR libraries was done on an Illumina MiSeq using a V2 300-cycle kit. Per the source publication's procedure: Using MiXCR v2.1.12, CDR3 sequences were assembled, and reads were mapped onto D, J and V genes obtained from GenBank. Repertoire analyses of the CDR3 clonotypes were performed with VDJtools v1.2.1. TCRdb called clones afresh from the public reads with CATT; identical DNA rows were later merged. TCRdb's processing, not the authors', yielded these V and J calls. For this sample the table gives hundreds of delta-chain clones, of which 46% were detected only once. Clones ranked in the top ten supply 20% to 25% of the sample.

The CDR3 contains 20 residues, cysteine and phenylalanine counted. Kept here is only the CDR3 DNA, which spans 60 bases and is read in frame from base 1. V and J are trimmed by 2 bases and 0 bases, and the gene matches miss 16 bases of the junction. The germline V gene (reference sequence) yields TVYSNPD for CDR1 and GDNSRS for CDR2. The material was peripheral blood, obtained at time point 1 of longitudinal follow-up. The rearranged segments are TRDV3 and TRDJ3; 7 junctional bases match TRDD3. The receptor was isolated from a human donor who was a Ugandan infant, either HIV-exposed or HIV-unexposed (not recorded which). The CDR3 protein sequence reads: CAFAFGAAGGRSWDTRQMFF. The sequence in DNA is TGTGCCTTTGCGTTCGGAGCTGCTGGGGGCCGCTCCTGGGACACCCGACAGATGTTTTTC.